This T cell receptor (beta chain) was sequenced during a study of OX40 agonist ivuxolimab in advanced cancers. The table came from immunoSEQ multiplex PCR; TCRdb's copy has only in-frame clones and leaves some out. The top ten hold more than 0.65% of the sample, which has about 73,000 clones, around 85% seen once. Note on this clone: What it binds is not known.

V lost 6 bases, J lost 6 bases, and 11 bases lay in between. The CDR3 is 13 amino acids. The germline CDR1 and CDR2 sequences are MNHNS and SASEGT. Cycle 7 day 1, cycle 4 day 1, and baseline were the timepoints at which blood was sampled. Study-wide findings and caveats: No antigen was identified for the clonally expanded peripheral T cells.

This rearrangement joins TRBV6-1 to TRBJ2-2, with TRBD2 as a possible D gene (6 bases). Sequencing was performed on CD4+ or CD8+ T cells sorted from blood, taken in a trial of the OX40 agonist ivuxolimab. The TCR was taken from an adult with an advanced solid tumor such as melanoma, head and neck, liver or kidney cancer. In DNA form, the CDR3 reads TGTGCCAGCAGCATAAGGGAGGCCGGGGAGCTGTTTTTT. Its protein is CASSIREAGELFF.